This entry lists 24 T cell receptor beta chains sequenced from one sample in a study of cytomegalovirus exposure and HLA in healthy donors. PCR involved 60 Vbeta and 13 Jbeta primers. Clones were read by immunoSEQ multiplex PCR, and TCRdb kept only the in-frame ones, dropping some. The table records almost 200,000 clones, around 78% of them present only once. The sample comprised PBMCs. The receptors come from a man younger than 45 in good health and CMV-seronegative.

CDR3 in amino acids: CAYRLAGGPTDTQYF. CDR3 bases: TGTGCCTACCGGCTAGCGGGAGGGCCGACAGATACGCAGTATTTT. V gene TRBV30 combines with J gene TRBJ2-3; TRBD2 aligns across 12 bases. The CDR3 contains 15 residues. Germline V CDR1 and CDR2: GTSNPN, SVGIG (reference sequence). V gave up 7 bases and J gave up 3 bases; unmatched junction bases: 8. The full variable domain, in which reference TRBV30 and TRBJ2-3 provide the parts outside the CDR3, is SQTIHQWPATLVQPVGSPLSLECTVEGTSNPNLYWYRQAAGRGLQLLFYSVGIGQISSEVPQNLSASRPQDRQFILSSKKLLLSDSGFYLCAYRLAGGPTDTQYFGPGTRLTVL.

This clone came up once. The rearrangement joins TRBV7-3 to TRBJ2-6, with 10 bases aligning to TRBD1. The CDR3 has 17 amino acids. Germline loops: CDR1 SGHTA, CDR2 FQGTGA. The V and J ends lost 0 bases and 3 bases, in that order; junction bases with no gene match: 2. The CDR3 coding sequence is TGTGCCAGCAGCTTAACGACAGGGGGCTTTGGGGCCAACGTCCTGACTTTC. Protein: CASSLTTGGFGANVLTF. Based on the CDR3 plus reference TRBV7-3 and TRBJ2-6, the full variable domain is GAGVSQTPSNKVTEKGKYVELRCDPISGHTALYWYRQSLGQGPEFLIYFQGTGAADDSGLPNDRFFAVRPEGSVSTLKIQRTERGDSAVYLCASSLTTGGFGANVLTFGAGSRLTVL.

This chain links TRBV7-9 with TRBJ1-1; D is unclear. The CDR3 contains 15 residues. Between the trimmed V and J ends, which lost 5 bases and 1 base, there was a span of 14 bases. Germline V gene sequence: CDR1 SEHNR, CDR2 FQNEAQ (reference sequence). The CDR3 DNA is TGTGCCAGCAGCCTCCTTTTGGCATGGAACACTGAAGCTTTCTTT. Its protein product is CASSLLLAWNTEAFF. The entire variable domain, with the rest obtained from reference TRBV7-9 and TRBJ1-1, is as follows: DTGVSQNPRHKITKRGQNVTFRCDPISEHNRLYWYRQTLGQGPEFLTYFQNEAQLEKSRLLSDRFSAERPKGSFSTLEIQRTEQGDSAMYLCASSLLLAWNTEAFFGQGTRLTVV.

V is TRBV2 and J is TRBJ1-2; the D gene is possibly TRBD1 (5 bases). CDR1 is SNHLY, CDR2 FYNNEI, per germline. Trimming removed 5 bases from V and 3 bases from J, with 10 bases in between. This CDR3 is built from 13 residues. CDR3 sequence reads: CASSSDNYYGYTF. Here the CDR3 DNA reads TGTGCCAGCAGTTCGGACAACTACTATGGCTACACCTTC. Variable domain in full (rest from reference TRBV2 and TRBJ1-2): EPEVTQTPSHQVTQMGQEVILRCVPISNHLYFYWYRQILGQKVEFLVSFYNNEISEKSEIFDDQFSVERPDGSNFTLKIRSTKLEDSAMYFCASSSDNYYGYTFGSGTRLTVV.

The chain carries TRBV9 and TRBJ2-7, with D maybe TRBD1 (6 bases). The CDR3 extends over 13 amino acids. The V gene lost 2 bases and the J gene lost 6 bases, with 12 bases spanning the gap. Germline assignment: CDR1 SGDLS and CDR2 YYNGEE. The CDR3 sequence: CASSVYTGSEQYF. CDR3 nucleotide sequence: TGTGCCAGCAGCGTCTATACAGGGAGCGAGCAGTACTTC.

The CDR3 DNA sequence: TGTGCCAGCAGCTTAGATAGTCTCGGGGGTAATAGCGGGAAGGGAGAGACCCAGTACTTC. Protein: CASSLDSLGGNSGKGETQYF. This chain connects TRBV11-2 to TRBJ2-5; 8 nucleotides line up with TRBD2. The CDR3 has 20 amino acids. CDR1 is SGHAT, CDR2 FQNNGV, per germline. The V and J ends lost 0 bases and 4 bases, in that order; junction bases with no gene match: 19.

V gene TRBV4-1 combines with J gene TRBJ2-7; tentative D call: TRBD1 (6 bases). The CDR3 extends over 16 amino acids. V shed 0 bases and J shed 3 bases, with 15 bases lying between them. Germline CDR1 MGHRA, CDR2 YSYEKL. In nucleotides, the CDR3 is TGCGCCAGCAGCCAAGAATCGGCAGGGGTCCTCTACGAGCAGTACTTC. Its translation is CASSQESAGVLYEQYF.

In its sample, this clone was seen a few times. CDR3 sequence (DNA): TGCAGCGTTGGACCAGGGGTTGGTCAGCCCCAGCATTTT. This gives the protein CSVGPGVGQPQHF. This chain uses TRBV29-1 with TRBJ1-5; a possible D gene is TRBD1 (6 bases). Trimming took 4 bases from V and 6 from J, leaving 13 bases between them. Germline-derived CDR1 and CDR2 are SQVTM and ANQGSEA. The CDR3 consists of 13 residues. Supplemented by reference TRBV29-1 and TRBJ1-5, the full variable domain reads SAVISQKPSRDICQRGTSLTIQCQVDSQVTMMFWYRQQPGQSLTLIATANQGSEATYESGFVIDKFPISRPNLTFSTLTVSNMSPEDSSIYLCSVGPGVGQPQHFGDGTRLSIL.

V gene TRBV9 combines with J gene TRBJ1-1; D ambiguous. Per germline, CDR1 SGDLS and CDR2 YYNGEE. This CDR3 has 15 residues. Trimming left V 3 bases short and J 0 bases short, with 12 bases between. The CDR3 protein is CASSGTTEMNTEAFF. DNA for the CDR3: TGTGCCAGCAGCGGAACAACAGAAATGAACACTGAAGCTTTCTTT.

The CDR3 DNA reads as TGTGCCTTAAGAGCGGGAGAGACCTACGAGCAGTACTTC. It is translated as CALRAGETYEQYF. V usage is TRBV2 and J usage is TRBJ2-7, with 8 bases matching TRBD2. V trimming: 11 bases; J trimming: 2 bases; junction bases outside the gene matches: 8. The CDR3 covers 13 residues. CDR1 is SNHLY and CDR2 is FYNNEI in the germline V gene.

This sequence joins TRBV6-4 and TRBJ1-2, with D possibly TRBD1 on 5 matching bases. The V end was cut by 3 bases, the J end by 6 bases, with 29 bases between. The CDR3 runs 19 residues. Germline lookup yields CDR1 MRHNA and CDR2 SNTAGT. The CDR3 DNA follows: TGTGCCAGCAGTGATGAAGAGCGGGGACCGGGTAAGCCAAGAGATGGCTACACCTTC. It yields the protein CASSDEERGPGKPRDGYTF.

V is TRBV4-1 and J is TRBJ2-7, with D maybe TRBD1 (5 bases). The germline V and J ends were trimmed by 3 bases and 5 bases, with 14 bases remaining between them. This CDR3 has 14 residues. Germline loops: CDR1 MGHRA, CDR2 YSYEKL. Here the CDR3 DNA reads TGCGCCAGCAGCCAGCCGACAGAGATACACGAGCAGTACTTC. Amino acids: CASSQPTEIHEQYF.

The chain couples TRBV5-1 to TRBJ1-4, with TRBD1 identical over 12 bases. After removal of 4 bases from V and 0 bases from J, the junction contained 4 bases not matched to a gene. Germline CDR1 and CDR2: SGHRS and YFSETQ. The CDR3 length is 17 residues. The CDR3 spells CASSRDRGPATNEKLFF. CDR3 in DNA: TGCGCCAGCAGCCGGGACAGGGGGCCCGCAACTAATGAAAAACTGTTTTTT.

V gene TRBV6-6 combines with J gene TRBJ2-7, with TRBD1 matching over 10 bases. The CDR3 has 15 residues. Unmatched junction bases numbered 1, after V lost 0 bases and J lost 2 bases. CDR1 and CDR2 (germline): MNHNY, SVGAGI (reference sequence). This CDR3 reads CASSYSDRGTYEQYF. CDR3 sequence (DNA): TGTGCCAGCAGTTACTCGGACAGGGGGACCTACGAGCAGTACTTC.

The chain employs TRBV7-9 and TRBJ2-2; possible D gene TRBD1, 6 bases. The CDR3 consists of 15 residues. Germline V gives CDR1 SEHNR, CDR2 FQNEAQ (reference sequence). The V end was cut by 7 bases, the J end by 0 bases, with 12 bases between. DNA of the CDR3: TGTGCCAGCAAATCAGGGGCCGCGAACACCGGGGAGCTGTTTTTT. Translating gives CASKSGAANTGELFF.

CDR3 in DNA: TGTGCCAGCAGCTCGGAGCAGGGGGCGCGAGGCACTGAAGCTTTCTTT. It specifies CASSSEQGARGTEAFF. This chain uses TRBV7-9 with TRBJ1-1, with 8 bases that match TRBD1. This CDR3 comprises 16 residues. V shed 4 bases and J 4 bases; nucleotides not matched to a gene: 11. From germline, CDR1 is SEHNR and CDR2 FQNEAQ (reference sequence).

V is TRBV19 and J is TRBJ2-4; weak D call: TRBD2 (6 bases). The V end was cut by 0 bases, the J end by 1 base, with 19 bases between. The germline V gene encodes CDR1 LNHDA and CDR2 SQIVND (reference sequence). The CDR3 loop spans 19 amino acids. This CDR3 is CASSIEGPSASSAKNIQYF. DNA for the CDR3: TGTGCCAGTAGTATAGAGGGGCCTAGCGCGAGCTCCGCCAAAAACATTCAGTACTTC.

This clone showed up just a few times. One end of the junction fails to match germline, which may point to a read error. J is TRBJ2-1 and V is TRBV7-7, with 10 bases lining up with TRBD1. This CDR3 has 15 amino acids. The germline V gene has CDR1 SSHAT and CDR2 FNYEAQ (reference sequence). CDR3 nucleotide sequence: TGTGCTAGCAGCCCCGGACAGGGGGGATACAATGAGCAGTTCTTC. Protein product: CASSPGQGGYNEQFF.

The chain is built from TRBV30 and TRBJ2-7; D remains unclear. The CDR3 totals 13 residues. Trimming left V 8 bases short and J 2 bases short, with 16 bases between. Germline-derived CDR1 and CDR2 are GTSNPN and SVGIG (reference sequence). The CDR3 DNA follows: TGTGCCAGGCACAGAAACCACCCCTACGAGCAGTACTTC. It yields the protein CARHRNHPYEQYF.

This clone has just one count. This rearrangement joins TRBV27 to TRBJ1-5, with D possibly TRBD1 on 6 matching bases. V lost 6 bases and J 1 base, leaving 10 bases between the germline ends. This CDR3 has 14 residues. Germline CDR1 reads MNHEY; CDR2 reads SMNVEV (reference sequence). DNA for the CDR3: TGTGCCAGCAGACCCACAGGGAGCAATCAGCCCCAGCATTTT. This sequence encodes CASRPTGSNQPQHF.

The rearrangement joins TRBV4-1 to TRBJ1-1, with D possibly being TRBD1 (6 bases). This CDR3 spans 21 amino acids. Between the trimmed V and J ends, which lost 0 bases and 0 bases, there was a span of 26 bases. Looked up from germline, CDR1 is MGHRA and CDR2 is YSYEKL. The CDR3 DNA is TGCGCCAGCAGCCAAGATCTAATTATTGGGGGCGCAGCTAACATGAACACTGAAGCTTTCTTT. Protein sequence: CASSQDLIIGGAANMNTEAFF.

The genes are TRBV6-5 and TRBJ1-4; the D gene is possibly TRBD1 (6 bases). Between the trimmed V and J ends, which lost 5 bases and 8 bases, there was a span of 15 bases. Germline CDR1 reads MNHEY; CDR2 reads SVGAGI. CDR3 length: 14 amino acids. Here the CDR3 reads CASSDRQATEKLFF. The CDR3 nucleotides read TGTGCCAGCAGTGACAGGCAGGCGACCGAAAAACTGTTTTTT.

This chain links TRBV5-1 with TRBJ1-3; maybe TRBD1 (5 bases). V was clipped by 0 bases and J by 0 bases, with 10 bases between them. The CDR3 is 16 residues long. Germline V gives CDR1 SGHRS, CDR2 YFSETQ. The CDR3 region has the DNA TGCGCCAGCAGCTTGGGAGACAGTCGCTCTGGAAACACCATATATTTT. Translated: CASSLGDSRSGNTIYF.

In DNA form, the CDR3 reads TGTGCCAGCAGTTTGGGAGGGATTGATTCACCCCTCCACTTT. This gives the protein CASSLGGIDSPLHF. The chain joins TRBV27 to TRBJ1-6; D gene uncertain. Germline assignment: CDR1 MNHEY and CDR2 SMNVEV (reference sequence). V was shortened by 3 bases and J by 8 bases, with 11 bases between the two germline ends. This CDR3 contains 14 residues.